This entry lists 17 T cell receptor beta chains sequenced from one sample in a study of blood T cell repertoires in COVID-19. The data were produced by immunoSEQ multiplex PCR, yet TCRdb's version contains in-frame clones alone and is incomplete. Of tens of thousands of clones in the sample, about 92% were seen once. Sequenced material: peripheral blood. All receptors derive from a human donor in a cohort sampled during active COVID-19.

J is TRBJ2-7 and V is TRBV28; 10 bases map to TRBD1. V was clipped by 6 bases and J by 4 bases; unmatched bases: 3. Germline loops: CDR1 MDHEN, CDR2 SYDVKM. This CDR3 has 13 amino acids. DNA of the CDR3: TGTGCCAGCAGACGGACAGGGGGATACGAGCAGTACTTC. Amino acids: CASRRTGGYEQYF.

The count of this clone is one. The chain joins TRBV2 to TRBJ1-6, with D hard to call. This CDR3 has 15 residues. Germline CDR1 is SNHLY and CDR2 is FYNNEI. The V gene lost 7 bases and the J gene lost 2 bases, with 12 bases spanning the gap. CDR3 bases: TGTGCCAGCACCCTGGGCCCGGCCTATAATTCACCCCTCCACTTT. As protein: CASTLGPAYNSPLHF.

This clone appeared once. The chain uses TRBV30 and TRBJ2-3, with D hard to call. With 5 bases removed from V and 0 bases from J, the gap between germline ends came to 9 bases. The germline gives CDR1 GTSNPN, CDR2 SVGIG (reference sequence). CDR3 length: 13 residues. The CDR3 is CAWVMGSTDTQYF. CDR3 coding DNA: TGTGCCTGGGTAATGGGCAGCACAGATACGCAGTATTTT.

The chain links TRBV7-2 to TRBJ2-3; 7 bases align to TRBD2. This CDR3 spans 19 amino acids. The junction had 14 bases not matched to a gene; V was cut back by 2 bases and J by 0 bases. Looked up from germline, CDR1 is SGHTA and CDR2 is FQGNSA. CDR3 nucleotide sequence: TGTGCCAGCAGCTTACCCCCGGGCGGCGGGAGCTTAAGCACAGATACGCAGTATTTT. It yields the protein CASSLPPGGGSLSTDTQYF.

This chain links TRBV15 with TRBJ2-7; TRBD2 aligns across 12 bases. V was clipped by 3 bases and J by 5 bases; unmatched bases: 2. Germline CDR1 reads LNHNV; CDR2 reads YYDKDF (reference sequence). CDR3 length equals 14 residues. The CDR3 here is CATSRTSGSNEQYF. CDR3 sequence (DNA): TGTGCCACCAGCAGGACTAGCGGGAGCAACGAGCAGTACTTC. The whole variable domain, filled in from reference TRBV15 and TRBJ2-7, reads DAMVIQNPRYQVTQFGKPVTLSCSQTLNHNVMYWYQQKSSQAPKLLFHYYDKDFNNEADTPDNFQSRRPNTSFCFLDIRSPGLGDTAMYLCATSRTSGSNEQYFGPGTRLTVT.

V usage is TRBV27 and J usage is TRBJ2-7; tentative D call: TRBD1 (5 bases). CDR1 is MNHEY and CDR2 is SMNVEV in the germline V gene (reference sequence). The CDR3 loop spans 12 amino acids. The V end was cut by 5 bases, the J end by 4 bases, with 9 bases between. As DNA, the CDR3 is TGTGCCAGCAGTCCCGGACAATACGAGCAGTACTTC. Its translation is CASSPGQYEQYF.

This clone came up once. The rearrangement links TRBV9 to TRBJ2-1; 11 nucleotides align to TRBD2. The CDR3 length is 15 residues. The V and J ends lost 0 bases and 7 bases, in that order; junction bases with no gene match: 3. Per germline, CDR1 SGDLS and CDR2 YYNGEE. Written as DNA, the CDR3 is TGTGCCAGCAGCGTAGGGAGACTAGCGGGAAATGAGCAGTTCTTC. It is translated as CASSVGRLAGNEQFF.

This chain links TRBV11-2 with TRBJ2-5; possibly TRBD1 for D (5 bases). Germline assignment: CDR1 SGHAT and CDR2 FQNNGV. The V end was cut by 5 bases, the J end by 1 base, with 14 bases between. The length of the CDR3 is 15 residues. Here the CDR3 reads CASSPGLGPQETQYF. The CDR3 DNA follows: TGTGCCAGCAGCCCGGGCTTGGGGCCCCAAGAGACCCAGTACTTC.

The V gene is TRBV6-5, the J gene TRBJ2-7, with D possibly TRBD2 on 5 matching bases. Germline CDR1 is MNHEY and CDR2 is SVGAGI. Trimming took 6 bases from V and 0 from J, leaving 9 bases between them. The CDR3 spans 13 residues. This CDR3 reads CASSGELSYEQYF. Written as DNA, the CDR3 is TGTGCCAGCAGCGGGGAGCTCTCCTACGAGCAGTACTTC.

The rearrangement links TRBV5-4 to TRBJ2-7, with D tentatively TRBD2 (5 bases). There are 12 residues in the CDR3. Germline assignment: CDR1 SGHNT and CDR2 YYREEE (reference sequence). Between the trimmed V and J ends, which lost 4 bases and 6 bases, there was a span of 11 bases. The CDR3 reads CASSQDSPEQYF. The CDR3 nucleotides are TGTGCCAGCAGCCAGGACTCCCCCGAGCAGTACTTC.

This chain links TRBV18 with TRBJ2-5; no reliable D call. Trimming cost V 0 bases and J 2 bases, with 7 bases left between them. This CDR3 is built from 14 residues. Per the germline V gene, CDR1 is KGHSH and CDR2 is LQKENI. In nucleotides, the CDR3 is TGTGCCAGCTCACCACCGTACTCGCAAGAGACCCAGTACTTC. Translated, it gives CASSPPYSQETQYF.

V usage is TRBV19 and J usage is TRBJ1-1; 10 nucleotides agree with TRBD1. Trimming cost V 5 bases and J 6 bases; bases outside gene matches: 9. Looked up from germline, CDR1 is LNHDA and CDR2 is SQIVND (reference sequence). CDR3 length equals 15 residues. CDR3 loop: CASSPRTGGIAEAFF. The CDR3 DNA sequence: TGTGCCAGTAGTCCCCGGACAGGGGGGATCGCTGAAGCTTTCTTT.

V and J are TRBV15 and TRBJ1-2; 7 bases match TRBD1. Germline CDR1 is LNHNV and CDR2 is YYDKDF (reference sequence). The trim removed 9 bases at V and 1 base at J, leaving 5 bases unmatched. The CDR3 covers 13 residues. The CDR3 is CATDRAYNYGYTF. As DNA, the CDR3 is TGTGCCACAGACAGGGCCTATAACTATGGCTACACCTTC.

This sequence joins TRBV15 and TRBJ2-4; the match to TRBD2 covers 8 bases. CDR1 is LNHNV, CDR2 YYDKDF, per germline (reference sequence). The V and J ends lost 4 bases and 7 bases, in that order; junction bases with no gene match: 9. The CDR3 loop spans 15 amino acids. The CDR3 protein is CATSTTGRGGNIQYF. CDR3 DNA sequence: TGTGCCACCAGCACCACCGGGAGGGGAGGGAACATTCAGTACTTC. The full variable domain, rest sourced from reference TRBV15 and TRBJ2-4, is DAMVIQNPRYQVTQFGKPVTLSCSQTLNHNVMYWYQQKSSQAPKLLFHYYDKDFNNEADTPDNFQSRRPNTSFCFLDIRSPGLGDTAMYLCATSTTGRGGNIQYFGAGTRLSVL.

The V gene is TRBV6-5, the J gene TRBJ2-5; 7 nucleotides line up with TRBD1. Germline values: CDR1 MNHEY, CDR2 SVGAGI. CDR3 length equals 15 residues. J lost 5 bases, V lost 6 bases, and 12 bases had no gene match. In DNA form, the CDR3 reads TGTGCCAGCAGCCCGACAGGGTCCATTGTGGAGACCCAGTACTTC. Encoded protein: CASSPTGSIVETQYF.

The chain's CDR3 is CASSRSHEQYF. The CDR3 nucleotides are TGTGCCAGCAGTAGGAGTCACGAGCAGTACTTC. The chain has TRBV6-2 or TRBV6-3 and TRBJ2-7; D not resolved. CDR3 length equals 11 residues. V was shortened by 5 bases and J by 5 bases, with 7 bases between the two germline ends. The V gene's germline CDR1 is MNHEY and CDR2 SVGEGT.

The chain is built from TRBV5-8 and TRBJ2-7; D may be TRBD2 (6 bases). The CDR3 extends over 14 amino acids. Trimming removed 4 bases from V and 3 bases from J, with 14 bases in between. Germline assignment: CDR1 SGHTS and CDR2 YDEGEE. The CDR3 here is CASSPEGTSYEQYF. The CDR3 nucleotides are TGTGCCAGCAGCCCGGAGGGGACGAGCTACGAGCAGTACTTC.